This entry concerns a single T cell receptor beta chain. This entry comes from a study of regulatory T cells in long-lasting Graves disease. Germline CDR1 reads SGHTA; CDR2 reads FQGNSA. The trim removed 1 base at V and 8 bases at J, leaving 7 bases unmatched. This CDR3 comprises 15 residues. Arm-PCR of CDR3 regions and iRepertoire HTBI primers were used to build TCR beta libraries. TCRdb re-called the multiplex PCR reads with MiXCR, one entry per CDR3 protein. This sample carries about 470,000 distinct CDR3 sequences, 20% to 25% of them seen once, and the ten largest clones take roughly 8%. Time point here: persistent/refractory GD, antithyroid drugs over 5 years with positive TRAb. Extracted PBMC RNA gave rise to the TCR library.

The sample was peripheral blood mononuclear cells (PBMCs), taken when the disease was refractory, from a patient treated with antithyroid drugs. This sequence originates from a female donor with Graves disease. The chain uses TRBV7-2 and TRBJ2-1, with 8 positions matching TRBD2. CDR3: CASSLGPGGAHEQFF. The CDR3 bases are TGTGCCAGCAGCTTAGGGCCGGGAGGGGCCCATGAGCAGTTCTTC.